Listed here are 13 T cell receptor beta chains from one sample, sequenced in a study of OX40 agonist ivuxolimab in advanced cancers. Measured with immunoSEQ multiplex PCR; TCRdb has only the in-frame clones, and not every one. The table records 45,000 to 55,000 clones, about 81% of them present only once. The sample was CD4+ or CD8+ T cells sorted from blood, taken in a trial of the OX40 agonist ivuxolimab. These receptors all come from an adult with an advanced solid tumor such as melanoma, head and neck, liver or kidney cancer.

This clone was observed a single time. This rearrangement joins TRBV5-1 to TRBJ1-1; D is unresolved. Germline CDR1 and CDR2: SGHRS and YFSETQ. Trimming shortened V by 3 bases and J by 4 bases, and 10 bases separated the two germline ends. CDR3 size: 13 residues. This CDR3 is CASSSLPGTEAFF. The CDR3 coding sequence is TGCGCCAGCAGCTCCCTACCAGGCACTGAAGCTTTCTTT.

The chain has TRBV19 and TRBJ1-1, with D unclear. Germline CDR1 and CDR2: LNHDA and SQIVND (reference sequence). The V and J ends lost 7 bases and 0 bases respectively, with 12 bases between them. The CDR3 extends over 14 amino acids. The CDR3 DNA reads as TGTGCCAGTATAGAGGAGGGAATGAACACTGAAGCTTTCTTT. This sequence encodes CASIEEGMNTEAFF.

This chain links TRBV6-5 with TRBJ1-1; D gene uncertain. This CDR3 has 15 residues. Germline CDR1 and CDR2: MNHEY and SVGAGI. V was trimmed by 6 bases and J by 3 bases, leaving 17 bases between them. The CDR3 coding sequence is TGTGCCAGCAGACTGGAGACACGGTCGGACACTGAAGCTTTCTTT. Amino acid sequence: CASRLETRSDTEAFF.

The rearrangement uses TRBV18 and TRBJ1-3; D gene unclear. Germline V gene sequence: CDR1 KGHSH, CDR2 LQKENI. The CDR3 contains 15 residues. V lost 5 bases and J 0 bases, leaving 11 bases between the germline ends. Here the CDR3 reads CASSDGEVSGNTIYF. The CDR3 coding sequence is TGTGCCAGCTCAGACGGGGAAGTCTCTGGAAACACCATATATTTT.

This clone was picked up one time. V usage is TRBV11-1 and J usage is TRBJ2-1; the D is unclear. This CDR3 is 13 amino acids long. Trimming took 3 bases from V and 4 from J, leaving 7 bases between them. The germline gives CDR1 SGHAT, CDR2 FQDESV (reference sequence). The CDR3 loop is CASSFARYNEQFF. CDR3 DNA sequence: TGTGCCAGCAGCTTTGCGCGTTACAATGAGCAGTTCTTC.

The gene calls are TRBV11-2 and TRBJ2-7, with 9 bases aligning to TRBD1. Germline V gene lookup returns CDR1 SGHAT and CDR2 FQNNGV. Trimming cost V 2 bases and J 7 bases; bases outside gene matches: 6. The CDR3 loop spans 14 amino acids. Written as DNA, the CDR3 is TGTGCCAGCAGCTTATCCGACAGGGGGTATGAGCAGTACTTC. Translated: CASSLSDRGYEQYF.

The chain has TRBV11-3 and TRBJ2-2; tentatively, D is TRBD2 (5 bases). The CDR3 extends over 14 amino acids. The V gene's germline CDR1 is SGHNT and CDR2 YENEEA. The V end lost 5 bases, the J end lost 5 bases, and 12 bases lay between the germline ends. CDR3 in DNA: TGTGCCAGCAGCCAAACTGAGGGAACCGGGGAGCTGTTTTTT. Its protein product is CASSQTEGTGELFF.

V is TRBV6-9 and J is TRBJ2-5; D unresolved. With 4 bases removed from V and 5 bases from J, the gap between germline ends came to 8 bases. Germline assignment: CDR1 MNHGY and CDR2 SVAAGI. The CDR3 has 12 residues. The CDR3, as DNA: TGTGCCAGCAGTTCCCCTGGGGAGACCCAGTACTTC. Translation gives CASSSPGETQYF.

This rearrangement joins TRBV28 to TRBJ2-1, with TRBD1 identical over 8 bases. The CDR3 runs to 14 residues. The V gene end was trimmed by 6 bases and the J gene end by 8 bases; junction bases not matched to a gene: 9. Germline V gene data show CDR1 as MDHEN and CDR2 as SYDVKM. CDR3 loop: CASRARQGSDEQFF. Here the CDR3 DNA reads TGTGCCAGCAGGGCCCGACAGGGGAGCGATGAGCAGTTCTTC. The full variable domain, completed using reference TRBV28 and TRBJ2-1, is DVKVTQSSRYLVKRTGEKVFLECVQDMDHENMFWYRQDPGLGLRLIYFSYDVKMKEKGDIPEGYSVSREKKERFSLILESASTNQTSMYLCASRARQGSDEQFFGPGTRLTVL.

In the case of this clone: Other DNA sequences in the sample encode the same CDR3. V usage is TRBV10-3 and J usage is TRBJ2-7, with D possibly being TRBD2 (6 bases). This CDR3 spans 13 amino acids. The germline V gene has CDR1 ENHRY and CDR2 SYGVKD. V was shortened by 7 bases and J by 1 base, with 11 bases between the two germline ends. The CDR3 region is CAITAGRSYEQYF. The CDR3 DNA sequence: TGTGCCATCACGGCGGGACGGTCCTACGAGCAGTACTTC.

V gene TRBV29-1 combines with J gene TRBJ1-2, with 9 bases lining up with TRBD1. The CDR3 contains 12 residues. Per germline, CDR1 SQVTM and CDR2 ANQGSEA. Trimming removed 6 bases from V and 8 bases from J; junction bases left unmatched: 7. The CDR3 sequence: CSVGTGLGGYTF. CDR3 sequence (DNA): TGCAGCGTGGGGACAGGGTTAGGAGGCTACACCTTC.

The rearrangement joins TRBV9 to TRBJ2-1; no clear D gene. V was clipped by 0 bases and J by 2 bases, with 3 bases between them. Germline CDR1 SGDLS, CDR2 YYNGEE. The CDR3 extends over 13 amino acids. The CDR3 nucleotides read TGTGCCAGCAGCGTAGCACCCTACAATGAGCAGTTCTTC. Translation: CASSVAPYNEQFF.

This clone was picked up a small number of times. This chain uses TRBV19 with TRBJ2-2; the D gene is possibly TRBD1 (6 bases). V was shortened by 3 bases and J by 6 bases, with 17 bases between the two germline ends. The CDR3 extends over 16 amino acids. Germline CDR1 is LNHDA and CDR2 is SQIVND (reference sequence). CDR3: CASSMSGVELAGELFF. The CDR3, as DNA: TGTGCCAGTAGTATGTCAGGGGTGGAGTTGGCCGGGGAGCTGTTTTTT.